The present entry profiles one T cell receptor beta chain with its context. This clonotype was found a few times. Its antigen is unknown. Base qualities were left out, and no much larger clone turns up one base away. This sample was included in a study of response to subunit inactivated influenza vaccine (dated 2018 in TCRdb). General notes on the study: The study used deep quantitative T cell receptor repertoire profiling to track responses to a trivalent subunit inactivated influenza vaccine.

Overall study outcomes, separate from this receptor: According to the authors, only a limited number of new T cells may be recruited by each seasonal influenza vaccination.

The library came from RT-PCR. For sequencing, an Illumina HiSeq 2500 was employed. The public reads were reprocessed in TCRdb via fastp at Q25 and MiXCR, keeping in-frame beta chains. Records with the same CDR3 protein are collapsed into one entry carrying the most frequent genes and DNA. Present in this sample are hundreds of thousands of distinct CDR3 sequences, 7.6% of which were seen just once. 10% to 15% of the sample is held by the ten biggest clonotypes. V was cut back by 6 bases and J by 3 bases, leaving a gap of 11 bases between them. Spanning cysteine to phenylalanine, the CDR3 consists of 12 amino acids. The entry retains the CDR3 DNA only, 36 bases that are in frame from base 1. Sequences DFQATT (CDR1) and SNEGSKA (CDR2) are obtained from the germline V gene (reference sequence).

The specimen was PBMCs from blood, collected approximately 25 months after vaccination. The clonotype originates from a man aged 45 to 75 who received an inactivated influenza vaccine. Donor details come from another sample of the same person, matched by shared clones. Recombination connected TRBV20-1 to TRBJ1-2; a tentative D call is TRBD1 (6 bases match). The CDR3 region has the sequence CSAPTGYYGYTF. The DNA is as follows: TGCAGTGCCCCTACAGGGTACTATGGCTACACCTTC.